Listed below are T cell receptor beta chains from one sample, sequenced in a study of long-term antiretroviral therapy in people with HIV. The repertoire was sequenced with immunoSEQ multiplex PCR; TCRdb's copy has only in-frame clones and lacks some. The sample has more than 45,000 clones, about 86% seen once. The source was unsorted PBMCs, collected 0.8 years after starting antiretroviral therapy. Receptor source: a woman aged 18 to 35 with HIV. Each CDR3 is given with its conserved first and last residue. Each record gives: D gene, V gene, clone size, J gene, CDR3 protein, CDR3 DNA. D genes are given only for firm matches. For some rows the clone size is stated as once, few or many, or as a class when expanded; others skip it.

TRBD2,TRBV9,.,TRBJ2-7,CASSVAAGVLEQYF,TGTGCCAGCAGCGTGGCAGCGGGAGTTCTCGAGCAGTACTTC
.,TRBV7-2,once,TRBJ2-3,CASSLGGRGLDTQYF,TGTGCCAGCAGCTTAGGGGGGAGGGGGTTAGATACGCAGTATTTT
.,TRBV4-1,.,TRBJ1-4,CASSQGDPRMIF,TGCGCCAGCAGCCAAGGTGACCCTAGGATGATTTTT
.,TRBV27,.,TRBJ1-2,CASSASVRVFGYTAF,TGTGCCAGCAGTGCCTCCGTCAGGGTCTTCGGGTATACGGCCTTC
.,TRBV7-2,.,TRBJ2-3,CASSQLGGLEDTQYF,TGTGCCAGCAGTCAGCTAGGGGGTCTGGAGGATACGCAGTATTTT
.,TRBV5-6,few,TRBJ2-7,CASSPGVGGREQYF,TGTGCCAGCAGCCCGGGAGTCGGGGGACGCGAGCAGTACTTC
.,TRBV19,few,TRBJ2-6,CASGQQAGANVLTF,TGTGCCAGTGGACAACAGGCTGGGGCCAACGTCCTGACTTTC
TRBD2,TRBV7-8,.,TRBJ2-3,CASSSRLAGGSTDTQYF,TGTGCCAGCAGCTCGCGACTAGCGGGAGGCAGCACAGATACGCAGTATTTT
.,TRBV7-3,once,TRBJ2-1,CASSLAVTNEQFF,TGTGCCAGCAGCTTAGCGGTGACCAATGAGCAGTTCTTC
.,TRBV11-2,.,TRBJ2-5,CASSLDLIAQYF,TGTGCCAGCAGCTTAGATCTTATAGCCCAGTACTTC
.,TRBV5-6,.,TRBJ2-3,CASSLVGGDTQYF,TGTGCCAGCAGCTTGGTTGGCGGGGACACGCAGTATTTT
TRBD2,TRBV18,few,TRBJ2-1,CASSPPGGRASNEQFF,TGTGCCAGCTCACCACCGGGCGGGAGGGCTTCCAATGAGCAGTTCTTC
.,TRBV7-3,.,TRBJ2-5,CASSLRGRRQETQYF,TGTGCCAGCAGCTTAAGGGGGCGCAGGCAAGAGACCCAGTACTTC
TRBD1,TRBV7-9,.,TRBJ1-1,CASSSDRGIFLNTEAFF,TGTGCCAGCAGCTCAGACAGGGGGATCTTTTTGAACACTGAAGCTTTCTTT
.,TRBV5-6,.,TRBJ1-1,CASRSQGNTEAFF,TGTGCCAGCAGGTCTCAGGGGAACACTGAAGCTTTCTTT
TRBD2,TRBV29-1,.,TRBJ2-5,CSVDDREGLETQYF,TGCAGCGTTGATGACCGGGAGGGTTTAGAGACCCAGTACTTC
.,TRBV4-1,.,TRBJ1-2,CASSQDPAGAQSGGYTF,TGCGCCAGCAGCCAAGATCCGGCAGGGGCACAAAGTGGGGGCTACACCTTC
TRBD2,TRBV18,.,TRBJ2-5,CASSTRTRVETQYF,TGTGCCAGCTCAACTAGGACTAGGGTGGAGACCCAGTACTTC
TRBD2,TRBV19,few,TRBJ2-7,CASSGSGTSGYEQYF,TGTGCCAGTAGTGGTTCAGGGACTAGCGGCTACGAGCAGTACTTC
TRBD1,TRBV28,.,TRBJ1-5,CASSLDREEGQPQHF,TGTGCCAGCAGTTTGGACAGGGAGGAGGGTCAGCCCCAGCATTTT
.,TRBV7-2,.,TRBJ1-2,CASRPSGRYGYTF,TGTGCCAGCAGACCCTCAGGGAGATATGGCTACACCTTC
.,TRBV28,.,TRBJ2-7,CASSFLVSYEQYF,TGTGCCAGCAGTTTTCTGGTGTCCTACGAGCAGTACTTC
.,TRBV14,.,TRBJ1-2,CASSQRGVYGYTF,TGTGCCAGCAGCCAACGGGGGGTCTATGGCTACACCTTC
.,TRBV7-9,.,TRBJ1-1,CASSFGADFREAFF,TGTGCCAGCAGCTTCGGCGCGGACTTCCGCGAAGCTTTCTTT
.,TRBV20-1,.,TRBJ2-7,CSAPFLQEQYF,TGCAGTGCTCCCTTCCTGCAGGAGCAGTACTTC
TRBD2,TRBV4-3,.,TRBJ2-1,CASSQDGMLAGGPDEQFF,TGCGCCAGCAGCCAAGATGGCATGCTAGCGGGAGGGCCCGATGAGCAGTTCTTC
TRBD1,TRBV27,few,TRBJ2-7,CASQQGREQYF,TGTGCCAGCCAACAGGGGCGGGAGCAGTACTTC
.,TRBV6-6,once,TRBJ2-2,CASSQFTGELFF,TGTGCCAGCAGCCAATTCACCGGGGAGCTGTTTTTT
.,TRBV28,.,TRBJ2-7,CASSWNRVSYEQYF,TGTGCCAGCAGTTGGAACAGGGTATCCTACGAGCAGTACTTC
.,TRBV7-2,.,TRBJ2-1,CASSLVVSRREVEFF,TGTGCCAGCAGCTTAGTGGTAAGTAGAAGGGAGGTGGAGTTCTTC
.,TRBV10-3,few,TRBJ2-7,CAISEFYEQYF,TGTGCCATCAGTGAGTTTTACGAGCAGTACTTC
TRBD1,TRBV7-9,few,TRBJ2-7,CASTTAGGSNEQYF,TGTGCCAGCACCACAGCAGGGGGCTCTAACGAGCAGTACTTC
.,TRBV6-6,.,TRBJ1-5,CASSYSKDQPQHF,TGTGCCAGCAGTTACTCGAAGGATCAGCCCCAGCATTTT
.,TRBV27,.,TRBJ2-5,CASSLWAQETQYF,TGTGCCAGCAGTCTTTGGGCTCAAGAGACCCAGTACTTC
.,TRBV28,once,TRBJ2-7,CASSLSLNSYEQYF,TGTGCCAGCAGTTTGAGCCTTAACTCCTACGAGCAGTACTTC
TRBD2,TRBV4-3,.,TRBJ2-7,CASSQEERDSYEQYF,TGCGCCAGCAGCCAAGAAGAGCGGGACTCCTACGAGCAGTACTTC
.,TRBV7-3,.,TRBJ2-1,CASSLPRSSYNEQFF,TGTGCCAGCAGCCTCCCAAGGAGCTCCTACAATGAGCAGTTCTTC
TRBD1,TRBV6-5,.,TRBJ1-5,CASSVGTGGNQPQHF,TGTGCCAGCAGCGTAGGGACAGGGGGCAATCAGCCCCAGCATTTT
TRBD2,TRBV14,.,TRBJ2-2,CASSQGVIAGSIRGTGELFF,TGTGCCAGCAGCCAAGGGGTGATAGCGGGTTCGATCCGGGGCACCGGGGAGCTGTTTTTT
TRBD2,TRBV7-8,.,TRBJ2-5,CASSSRTSGSRGETQYF,TGTGCCAGCAGCTCGCGGACTAGCGGGAGTCGGGGAGAGACCCAGTACTTC
.,TRBV4-3,once,TRBJ1-1,CASSQDDSLKWTEAFF,TGCGCCAGCAGCCAAGACGATTCTTTGAAATGGACTGAAGCTTTCTTT
.,TRBV7-9,.,TRBJ2-7,CASSLNTGPYEQYF,TGTGCCAGCAGCTTAAATACAGGGCCCTACGAGCAGTACTTC
TRBD1,TRBV18,.,TRBJ1-3,CASSTKTGASGNTIYF,TGTGCCAGCTCAACCAAGACAGGGGCATCCGGAAACACCATATATTTT
TRBD2,TRBV11-3,.,TRBJ2-5,CASSLGAGGIQETQYF,TGTGCCAGCAGCTTAGGAGCGGGAGGGATCCAAGAGACCCAGTACTTC
.,TRBV9,once,TRBJ2-5,CASNQGEKETQYF,TGTGCCAGCAATCAGGGAGAAAAGGAGACCCAGTACTTC
.,TRBV19,.,TRBJ1-5,CASSMGAHSNQPQHF,TGTGCCAGTAGTATGGGTGCACATAGCAATCAGCCCCAGCATTTT
.,TRBV11-2,.,TRBJ1-1,CASSLPREAFF,TGTGCCAGCAGCTTACCTCGTGAAGCTTTCTTT
.,TRBV6-5,few,TRBJ1-3,CASSPQISGNTIYF,TGTGCCAGCAGCCCTCAGATCTCTGGAAACACCATATATTTT
.,TRBV28,.,TRBJ2-7,CASSLVNEQYF,TGTGCCAGCAGTTTGGTCAACGAGCAGTACTTC
TRBD2,TRBV7-2,.,TRBJ2-1,CASTGLGGNEQFF,TGTGCCAGCACGGGACTAGGGGGCAATGAGCAGTTCTTC
TRBD1,TRBV14,few,TRBJ1-1,CASSQDRTGVTEAFF,TGTGCCAGCAGCCAAGATAGGACAGGGGTCACTGAAGCTTTCTTT
.,TRBV6-5,.,TRBJ2-2,CASRRDTGELFF,TGTGCCAGCAGGAGGGATACCGGGGAGCTGTTTTTT
TRBD1,TRBV7-9,.,TRBJ2-7,CASSWGQSFYEQYF,TGTGCCAGCAGCTGGGGACAGTCGTTCTACGAGCAGTACTTC
TRBD2,TRBV5-1,.,TRBJ2-7,CASRPSGRGGQYF,TGCGCCAGCAGGCCTAGCGGGAGGGGGGGGCAGTACTTC
.,TRBV9,.,TRBJ1-1,CASSGRMGSSGENTEAFF,TGTGCCAGCAGCGGCAGGATGGGGTCATCTGGCGAGAACACTGAAGCTTTCTTT
TRBD1,TRBV25-1,.,TRBJ1-2,CASSERGGKNYGYTF,TGTGCCAGCAGTGAAAGAGGGGGCAAGAACTATGGCTACACCTTC
.,TRBV27,.,TRBJ2-7,CASRGLVPYEQYF,TGTGCCAGCAGGGGGCTAGTACCCTACGAGCAGTACTTC
.,TRBV7-2,once,TRBJ2-7,CASSFGDLSAYEQYF,TGTGCCAGCAGCTTCGGGGACTTATCGGCCTACGAGCAGTACTTC
TRBD1,TRBV27,.,TRBJ1-2,CASSLSTSDRDKRYTF,TGTGCCAGCAGTTTATCGACCTCCGACAGGGACAAGCGTTACACCTTC
TRBD1,TRBV28,.,TRBJ1-4,CASSWIGQGSNEKLFF,TGTGCCAGCAGCTGGATAGGACAGGGAAGTAATGAAAAACTGTTTTTT